A single T cell receptor beta chain is shown here with its context. The data are from a study of blood T cell repertoires in COVID-19. Study overall: Sources were T cells, B-cell-depleted T cells, or PBMCs; the material itself was cDNA or gDNA.

CDR1 SGHTA and CDR2 FQGTGA come from the germline V gene. CDR3 length: 18 amino acids. Trimming removed 1 base from V and 1 base from J, with 19 bases in between. Using immunoSEQ multiplex PCR, the repertoire was profiled, and TCRdb retains in-frame clones only, with some absent. The sample lists about 60,000 clones; about 90% were seen once. This clonotype originated in a human donor with acute or convalescent COVID-19. The donor label of this sample is uncertain. The rearrangement links TRBV7-3 to TRBJ1-1; D is uncertain. The sequenced material came from peripheral blood. The CDR3 sequence: CASSLNPRSGVKNTEAFF. In DNA form, the CDR3 reads TGTGCCAGCAGCTTAAATCCTCGTTCAGGCGTAAAGAACACTGAAGCTTTCTTT.